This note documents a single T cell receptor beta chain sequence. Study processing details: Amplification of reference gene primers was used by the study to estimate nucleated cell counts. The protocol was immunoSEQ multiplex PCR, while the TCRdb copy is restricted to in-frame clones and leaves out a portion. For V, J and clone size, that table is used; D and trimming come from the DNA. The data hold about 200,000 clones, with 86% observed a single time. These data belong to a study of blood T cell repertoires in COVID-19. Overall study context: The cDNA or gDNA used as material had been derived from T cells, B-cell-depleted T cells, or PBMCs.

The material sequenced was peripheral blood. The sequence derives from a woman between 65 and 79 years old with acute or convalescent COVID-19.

The CDR3 is CASSSGLAYYNEQFF. The CDR3, as DNA: TGTGCCAGCAGCTCGGGACTAGCTTACTACAATGAGCAGTTCTTC. The chain uses TRBV7-2 and TRBJ2-1, with 9 bases lining up with TRBD2. Per the germline V gene, CDR1 is SGHTA and CDR2 is FQGNSA. The CDR3 length is 15 residues. The trim removed 4 bases at V and 3 bases at J, leaving 4 bases unmatched. Based on the CDR3 plus reference TRBV7-2 and TRBJ2-1, the full variable domain is GAGVSQSPSNKVTEKGKDVELRCDPISGHTALYWYRQSLGQGLEFLIYFQGNSAPDKSGLPSDRFSAERTGGSVSTLTIQRTQQEDSAVYLCASSSGLAYYNEQFFGPGTRLTVL.